One and the same sample provided the 28 T cell receptor beta chains below, sequenced in a study of T-cell reconstitution after alpha-beta-depleted transplantation in children. A TCRbeta library incorporating unique molecular identifiers was prepared. A single record per CDR3 protein comes from TCRdb applying MiXCR to the PCR reads. The sample shows about 290,000 distinct CDR3 sequences, about 9.4% of them seen only once. The starting material was PBMCs, obtained before TCRalphabeta/CD19-depleted stem cell transplant. The receptor source for this set is a boy under two years old with acute myeloid leukemia, due to receive a stem cell transplant.

This clonotype was picked up many times. The rearrangement links TRBV28 to TRBJ2-7; D not certain. Between the trimmed V and J ends, which lost 7 bases and 2 bases, there was a span of 9 bases. This CDR3 has 12 residues. Germline V gene sequence: CDR1 MDHEN, CDR2 SYDVKM. The CDR3: CASTSHPYEQYF. CDR3 DNA sequence: TGTGCCAGCACTAGTCATCCCTACGAGCAGTACTTC.

The sample holds a few counts of this clonotype. The genes are TRBV5-1 and TRBJ2-7, with 9 bases matching TRBD1. With V trimmed by 3 bases and J by 5 bases, 6 bases remained unmatched. CDR3 length: 14 residues. Germline V gene sequence: CDR1 SGHRS, CDR2 YFSETQ. CDR3 amino acids: CASSSGQGFDEQYF. Here the CDR3 DNA reads TGCGCCAGCAGCTCGGGACAGGGTTTCGACGAGCAGTACTTC.

This clonotype was seen at least ten times. The chain has TRBV7-2 and TRBJ1-6, with D unresolved. The CDR3 runs 15 residues. V lost 5 bases and J lost 0, with 8 bases in between. From germline, CDR1 is SGHTA and CDR2 FQGNSA. The CDR3 bases are TGTGCCAGCAGCCGGGCCCTCTCCTATAATTCACCCCTCCACTTT. Translated: CASSRALSYNSPLHF.

This clonotype has ten or more counts. CDR3 nucleotide sequence: TGTGCCAGCAGCCTCGGGGGGCGAGGGGAGCAGTACTTC. Protein product: CASSLGGRGEQYF. V is TRBV28 and J is TRBJ2-7; D is perhaps TRBD2 (7 bases). This CDR3 has 13 residues. The germline V gene encodes CDR1 MDHEN and CDR2 SYDVKM. Trimming removed 6 bases from V and 7 bases from J, with 16 bases in between.

The sample holds many counts of this clonotype. The chain recombines TRBV7-3 with TRBJ2-5, with TRBD2 matching 7 bases. The CDR3 runs to 19 residues. The V segment lost 1 base and the J segment 1 base; nucleotides outside the gene matches: 15. Germline CDR1 is SGHTA and CDR2 is FQGTGA. DNA of the CDR3: TGTGCCAGCAGCTTAAAGCCCAACCGCGGACTAGGGACCCAAGAGACCCAGTACTTC. It translates to CASSLKPNRGLGTQETQYF.

This clonotype was recorded a few times. The chain couples TRBV7-3 to TRBJ2-5, with D perhaps matching TRBD2 (5 bases). This CDR3 region has 16 residues. The V gene's germline CDR1 is SGHTA and CDR2 FQGTGA. Trimming shortened V by 0 bases and J by 5 bases, and 16 bases separated the two germline ends. CDR3 region: CASSLTGRSFGETQYF. CDR3 DNA sequence: TGTGCCAGCAGCTTAACGGGGAGATCCTTTGGGGAGACCCAGTACTTC.

This clonotype appeared many times. The chain couples TRBV5-1 to TRBJ1-6; possibly TRBD1 for D (6 bases). Germline V lookup: CDR1 SGHRS, CDR2 YFSETQ. V lost 4 bases to trimming and J lost 7 bases, with 21 bases between them. The CDR3 runs to 17 residues. CDR3 region: CASSLEKTQGWNSPLHF. CDR3 nucleotides: TGCGCCAGCAGCCTAGAGAAGACTCAGGGGTGGAATTCACCCCTCCACTTT.

DNA for the CDR3: TGTGCCATCAGTGAATTAGCGACCCCCTACAATGAGCAGTTCTTC. Protein product: CAISELATPYNEQFF. The J gene is TRBJ2-1, the V gene TRBV10-3, with D possibly matching TRBD2 (5 bases). V was clipped by 3 bases and J by 2 bases, with 11 bases between them. The CDR3 covers 15 residues. In germline, CDR1 is ENHRY, CDR2 SYGVKD.

This clonotype appeared a few times. V usage is TRBV28 and J usage is TRBJ1-3, with D maybe TRBD1 (6 bases). CDR3 length: 15 residues. Between the trimmed V and J ends, which lost 1 base and 1 base, there was a span of 8 bases. The germline CDR1 and CDR2 sequences are MDHEN and SYDVKM. The CDR3 loop reads CASSLLGQSGNTIYF. In nucleotides, the CDR3 is TGTGCCAGCAGTTTATTAGGACAGTCTGGAAACACCATATATTTT. Based on the CDR3 plus reference TRBV28 and TRBJ1-3, the full variable domain is DVKVTQSSRYLVKRTGEKVFLECVQDMDHENMFWYRQDPGLGLRLIYFSYDVKMKEKGDIPEGYSVSREKKERFSLILESASTNQTSMYLCASSLLGQSGNTIYFGEGSWLTVV.

This clonotype was seen many times. The chain employs TRBV12-3 or TRBV12-4 and TRBJ2-5; either TRBD1 or TRBD2 may supply D (5 bases each). The CDR3 covers 13 residues. The ends were cut back, 2 bases at V and 7 bases at J, with 11 bases in the middle. The CDR3 spells CASSLSQGVTQYF. As DNA, the CDR3 is TGTGCCAGCAGTTTAAGTCAGGGAGTGACCCAGTACTTC.

The chain links TRBV20-1 to TRBJ1-2; D not resolved. The CDR3 length is 13 residues. Germline CDR1 and CDR2: DFQATT and SNEGSKA (reference sequence). V gave up 2 bases and J gave up 8 bases, with 15 bases separating them. Here the CDR3 DNA reads TGCAGTGCTAGATCCGGCAGGAGTGTCGGCTACACCTTC. Protein product: CSARSGRSVGYTF.

This clonotype came up many times. The genes are TRBV7-8 and TRBJ2-4; D is possibly TRBD1 or TRBD2 (5 bases each). CDR1 is SGHVS and CDR2 is FQNEAQ in the germline V gene. Deletions cut 1 base from V and 1 base from J, with 8 bases between. The length of the CDR3 is 15 residues. The CDR3 nucleotides read TGTGCCAGCAGCTTAGTGGGACCTGCCAAAAACATTCAGTACTTC. This translates into CASSLVGPAKNIQYF.

This clonotype was counted many times. This rearrangement joins TRBV11-2 to TRBJ2-3, with D possibly being TRBD2 (6 bases). V lost 3 bases to trimming and J lost 1 base, with 14 bases between them. Germline V gives CDR1 SGHAT, CDR2 FQNNGV. CDR3 size: 16 residues. The DNA of the CDR3 is TGTGCCAGCAGCTTTGGGCTAGCGAGAGGCACAGATACGCAGTATTTT. This encodes CASSFGLARGTDTQYF.

This clonotype was observed many times. The chain has TRBV5-1 and TRBJ1-4; weak D call: TRBD1 (5 bases). V was cut by 2 bases and J by 8 bases, with 16 bases left in between. The germline V gene has CDR1 SGHRS and CDR2 YFSETQ. The length of the CDR3 is 15 residues. The CDR3 sequence is CASSFGTPKKEKLFF. The DNA for the CDR3 is TGCGCCAGCAGCTTCGGGACTCCTAAGAAGGAAAAACTGTTTTTT.

This clonotype was seen ten or more times. The chain recombines TRBV20-1 with TRBJ2-7, with D unresolved. The V gene's germline CDR1 is DFQATT and CDR2 SNEGSKA (reference sequence). The V gene lost 4 bases and the J gene lost 10 bases, with 14 bases spanning the gap. This CDR3 is built from 11 residues. In nucleotides, the CDR3 is TGCAGTGCTATCCCAAATATGGCTCAGTACTTC. Residues: CSAIPNMAQYF.

The sample holds many counts of this clonotype. The V and J genes are TRBV7-8 and TRBJ1-5, with D possibly TRBD1 on 6 matching bases. Per germline, CDR1 SGHVS and CDR2 FQNEAQ. The CDR3 spans 16 residues. V was trimmed by 4 bases and J by 1 base, leaving 14 bases between them. The chain's CDR3 is CASSSQGTSSNQPQHF. In DNA form, the CDR3 reads TGTGCCAGCAGCTCTCAGGGGACTTCCAGCAATCAGCCCCAGCATTTT.

There are many counts of this clonotype. The chain couples TRBV5-1 to TRBJ2-7; 7 bases are shared with TRBD2. The CDR3 length is 14 residues. The trim removed 4 bases at V and 5 bases at J, leaving 9 bases unmatched. The germline V gene has CDR1 SGHRS and CDR2 YFSETQ. The CDR3, as DNA: TGCGCCAGCAGCCCCCGGGAGGTGTCCAACGAGCAGTACTTC. Translated, it gives CASSPREVSNEQYF.

At least ten counts were recorded for this clonotype. CDR3 sequence reads: CASRITASEQYF. CDR3 nucleotides: TGTGCCAGCAGGATAACAGCTTCCGAGCAGTACTTC. This rearrangement joins TRBV28 to TRBJ2-7; D not certain. The CDR3 loop spans 12 amino acids. CDR1 and CDR2 (germline): MDHEN, SYDVKM. The V end lost 6 bases, the J end lost 6 bases, and 12 bases lay between the germline ends.

CDR3 bases: TGTGCCAGCAGCTTAGGCGCCGACCAAGAGACCCAGTACTTC. This encodes CASSLGADQETQYF. The chain couples TRBV5-4 to TRBJ2-5; D is ambiguous. Trimming removed 2 bases from V and 0 bases from J, with 8 bases in between. Looked up from germline, CDR1 is SGHNT and CDR2 is YYREEE (reference sequence). The CDR3 loop spans 14 amino acids.

At least ten counts were recorded for this clonotype. V is TRBV20-1 and J is TRBJ2-7; 10 bases map to TRBD2. Germline CDR1 and CDR2: DFQATT and SNEGSKA (reference sequence). The ends lost 5 bases at V and 11 bases at J; junction bases unmatched: 9. The CDR3 spans 12 residues. The CDR3 nucleotides read TGCAGTGCTTCAGGACTAGCGGATATGGAGTACTTC. Its protein product is CSASGLADMEYF.

This clonotype has ten or more counts. The V and J genes are TRBV28 and TRBJ2-2; TRBD1 aligns across 7 bases. This CDR3 spans 17 amino acids. The ends lost 3 bases at V and 3 bases at J; junction bases unmatched: 10. CDR1 and CDR2 from the germline V gene are MDHEN and SYDVKM. CDR3 coding DNA: TGTGCCAGCAGTTTGCCGGACAGGCTCGGGGACACCGGGGAGCTGTTTTTT. As protein: CASSLPDRLGDTGELFF.

The chain combines TRBV7-6 with TRBJ2-5; perhaps TRBD2 as D (6 bases). Germline loops: CDR1 SGHVS, CDR2 FNYEAQ. V shed 5 bases and J shed 3 bases, with 16 bases lying between them. The CDR3 length is 15 residues. The CDR3 DNA sequence: TGTGCCAGCAGCATGAGGAGGGGAACTAAAGAGACCCAGTACTTC. Translating gives CASSMRRGTKETQYF. Complete variable domain (other parts from reference TRBV7-6 and TRBJ2-5): GAGVSQSPRYKVTKRGQDVALRCDPISGHVSLYWYRQALGQGPEFLTYFNYEAQQDKSGLPNDRFSAERPEGSISTLTIQRTEQRDSAMYRCASSMRRGTKETQYFGPGTRLLVL.

This clonotype was detected ten times or more. The chain combines TRBV29-1 with TRBJ2-7; TRBD1 matches at 11 bases. CDR1 and CDR2 (germline): SQVTM, ANQGSEA. The junction had 17 bases not matched to a gene; V was cut back by 0 bases and J by 4 bases. The CDR3 is 19 residues long. CDR3 coding DNA: TGCAGCGTTGAAGATCCGCTAGGGACCGGGGACAGGGGGATGTACGAGCAGTACTTC. Amino acid sequence: CSVEDPLGTGDRGMYEQYF.

This clonotype came up many times. The rearrangement joins TRBV10-3 to TRBJ2-1, with D possibly matching TRBD1 (5 bases). The ends were cut back, 6 bases at V and 5 bases at J, with 5 bases in the middle. Germline V gene lookup returns CDR1 ENHRY and CDR2 SYGVKD. The CDR3 loop spans 11 amino acids. The CDR3 here is CAIRQDNEQFF. The CDR3, as DNA: TGTGCCATCAGACAGGACAATGAGCAGTTCTTC.

A note on this clonotype: Possible read error: a much larger clone is one base away. The conserved closing phenylalanine or tryptophan is absent in this CDR3, likely reflecting a read error. The V and J genes are TRBV6-4 and TRBJ1-1; tentatively, D is TRBD1 (5 bases). Germline-derived CDR1 and CDR2 are MRHNA and SNTAGT. The CDR3 has 14 residues. The V end lost 1 base, the J end lost 3 bases, and 9 bases lay between the germline ends. As DNA, the CDR3 is TGTGCCAGCAGTGACTGGGGCGTCTACACTGAAGCTTTCGTT. It yields the protein CASSDWGVYTEAFV.

This clonotype came up many times. The rearrangement joins TRBV5-1 to TRBJ2-7; TRBD1 is a possible D gene (6 bases). The V end lost 4 bases, the J end lost 4 bases, and 21 bases lay between the germline ends. From germline, CDR1 is SGHRS and CDR2 YFSETQ. This CDR3 is 16 amino acids long. The CDR3 region is CASSTTGHRGLYEQYF. The CDR3 DNA reads as TGCGCCAGCAGCACCACGGGACACCGAGGGTTATACGAGCAGTACTTC.

This chain connects TRBV5-5 to TRBJ1-2, with D hard to call. The CDR3 consists of 15 residues. V shed 0 bases and J shed 7 bases, with 16 bases lying between them. CDR1 and CDR2 (germline): SGHKS, YYEKEE (reference sequence). In DNA form, the CDR3 reads TGTGCCAGCAGCTTGGGTATAGAGATCTTCGGTGGCTACACCTTC. Translating gives CASSLGIEIFGGYTF.

This clonotype appeared many times. The chain is built from TRBV5-6 and TRBJ2-2; D may correspond to TRBD1 or TRBD2 (6 bases each). The V end was cut by 2 bases, the J end by 1 base, with 21 bases between. There are 19 residues in the CDR3. CDR1 is SGHDT and CDR2 is YYEEEE in the germline V gene. Here the CDR3 reads CASSFLDRRRDQNTGELFF. DNA for the CDR3: TGTGCCAGCAGCTTTTTAGACAGGAGGCGGGATCAGAACACCGGGGAGCTGTTTTTT.